This T cell receptor beta chain emerged from a study of identical twins. The CDR3 is made up of 14 amino acids. V was clipped by 4 bases and J by 7 bases; unmatched bases: 6. Germline loops: CDR1 DFQATT, CDR2 SNEGSKA (reference sequence). Each CDR3 protein is one row after TCRdb ran MiXCR on the 5' RACE reads. The data contain about 450,000 distinct CDR3 sequences, around 18% of them seen just once; the ten biggest clones take up approximately 12%. Sequenced: naive T cells sorted from blood. The receptor's source is a man over 45 in good health. This chain joins TRBV20-1 and TRBJ2-1; 11 bases align to TRBD2. This CDR3 is CSATTSGSGNEQFF. The CDR3 DNA follows: TGCAGTGCTACCACTAGCGGGAGTGGGAATGAGCAGTTCTTC.